The sequence of this T cell receptor (beta chain) was determined in a study of blood T cell repertoires in COVID-19. Study-wide background: The study drew acute and convalescent COVID-19 samples from the United States, Italy and Spain. Sources were T cells, B-cell-depleted T cells, or PBMCs; the material itself was cDNA or gDNA.

The ends were cut back, 0 bases at V and 1 base at J, with 6 bases in the middle. Germline CDR1 and CDR2: SEHNR and FQNEAQ (reference sequence). The CDR3 runs to 15 residues. Generated by immunoSEQ multiplex PCR, the TCRdb table keeps only in-frame clones and is missing some. The table lists 200,000 to 250,000 clones, approximately 82% of them singletons. The clonotype was recovered from a woman over 75 with acute or convalescent COVID-19. This chain links TRBV7-9 with TRBJ2-2; D is ambiguous. The specimen was peripheral blood. The CDR3 region has the DNA TGTGCCAGCAGCTTAGCGCGGCAGAACACCGGGGAGCTGTTTTTT. Protein sequence: CASSLARQNTGELFF.